Below are 31 T cell receptor beta chains sequenced from a single sample in a study of T cell responses to AZD1222 COVID-19 vaccine. Libraries were prepared by immunoSEQ multiplex PCR; TCRdb keeps only in-frame clonotypes and omits some of them. There are some 100,000 clones in the sample; approximately 87% occur only once, and 3% to 4% lies in the top ten. This specimen was peripheral blood, taken on day 0 of AZD1222 vaccination. Receptor source: an adult in good health.

The CDR3 reads CASSLAVTGGRETQYF. In DNA form, the CDR3 reads TGCGCCAGCAGCTTGGCAGTGACAGGGGGTCGAGAGACCCAGTACTTC. The chain recombines TRBV5-1 with TRBJ2-5, with TRBD1 identical over 9 bases. Trimming removed 0 bases from V and 4 bases from J; junction bases left unmatched: 7. The CDR3 is 16 amino acids. Germline V gives CDR1 SGHRS, CDR2 YFSETQ.

Note on this clone: This sequence may be a read error, since a much larger clone differs from it by one base. The genes are TRBV7-6 and TRBJ1-1; 8 bases line up with TRBD1. CDR3 length: 13 amino acids. Germline V CDR1 and CDR2: SGHVS, FNYEAQ. V lost 1 base and J lost 5; bases outside the gene matches: 0. This CDR3 is CASSLGQGTEAFF. DNA of the CDR3: TGTGCCAGCAGCTTAGGACAGGGGACTGAAGCTTTCTTT. Full variable domain (missing parts from reference TRBV7-6 and TRBJ1-1): GAGVSQSPRYKVTKRGQDVALRCDPISGHVSLYWYRQALGQGPEFLTYFNYEAQQDKSGLPNDRFSAERPEGSISTLTIQRTEQRDSAMYRCASSLGQGTEAFFGQGTRLTVV.

This clone came up once. The chain combines TRBV3-1 (or the pseudogene TRBV3-2) with TRBJ2-1; TRBD1 matches 7 bases. The J segment lost 6 bases and the V segment lost 10 bases, leaving 9 bases of the junction unmatched. Germline loops: CDR1 LGHDT, CDR2 YNNKEL (reference sequence). The CDR3 runs 13 residues. CDR3 in amino acids: CATGETGINEQFF. In DNA form, the CDR3 reads TGTGCCACAGGGGAGACAGGGATCAATGAGCAGTTCTTC.

The gene calls are TRBV7-2 and TRBJ1-3; maybe TRBD1 (5 bases). Germline-derived CDR1 and CDR2 are SGHTA and FQGNSA. The CDR3 extends over 16 amino acids. Trimming shortened V by 4 bases and J by 0 bases, and 13 bases separated the two germline ends. Here the CDR3 reads CASSWGNRFSGNTIYF. In DNA, the CDR3 is TGTGCCAGCAGCTGGGGGAACCGCTTCTCTGGAAACACCATATATTTT. The variable domain in full, completed from reference TRBV7-2 and TRBJ1-3, reads GAGVSQSPSNKVTEKGKDVELRCDPISGHTALYWYRQSLGQGLEFLIYFQGNSAPDKSGLPSDRFSAERTGGSVSTLTIQRTQQEDSAVYLCASSWGNRFSGNTIYFGEGSWLTVV.

The chain joins TRBV7-9 to TRBJ1-1; the D is unclear. The ends were cut back, 1 base at V and 0 bases at J, with 15 bases in the middle. CDR3 length: 17 amino acids. Germline CDR1 SEHNR, CDR2 FQNEAQ (reference sequence). The DNA for the CDR3 is TGTGCCAGCAGCTTAGGTTCAACGGGCTACATGAACACTGAAGCTTTCTTT. As protein: CASSLGSTGYMNTEAFF.

This chain links TRBV19 with TRBJ1-5, with D perhaps TRBD1 (6 bases). Trimming took off 7 bases at V and 6 bases at J, with 19 bases between the two ends. CDR1 and CDR2 from the germline V gene are LNHDA and SQIVND (reference sequence). This CDR3 region has 15 residues. The CDR3 DNA reads as TGTGCCAGTACCCCCCGGGGGCAGGGTGTTCAGCCCCAGCATTTT. It encodes CASTPRGQGVQPQHF.

The chain combines TRBV12-3 or TRBV12-4 with TRBJ1-5; D not certain. The CDR3 consists of 13 residues. Trimming took 1 base from V and 6 from J, leaving 7 bases between them. CDR3 sequence (DNA): TGTGCCAGCAGTTTAGATAGGAGTCAGCCCCAGCATTTT. It encodes CASSLDRSQPQHF.

The genes are TRBV18 and TRBJ1-1; 7 bases align to TRBD1. CDR1 is KGHSH, CDR2 LQKENI, per germline. Germline trimming cut 5 bases from V and 0 bases from J; bases unmatched to any gene: 3. The CDR3 loop spans 14 amino acids. For the CDR3, the DNA is TGTGCCAGCTCAAGACAGGGCATGAACACTGAAGCTTTCTTT. Translated: CASSRQGMNTEAFF.

The J gene is TRBJ1-1, the V gene TRBV5-8, with 10 bases matching TRBD1. Looked up from germline, CDR1 is SGHTS and CDR2 is YDEGEE. J was trimmed by 3 bases and V by 1 base; bases with no gene match: 3. The CDR3 totals 15 residues. CDR3 protein: CASSLRDRGDTEAFF. Written as DNA, the CDR3 is TGTGCCAGCAGCTTGAGGGACAGGGGTGACACTGAAGCTTTCTTT.

The chain links TRBV11-2 to TRBJ2-7, with D maybe TRBD1 (5 bases). Between the trimmed V and J ends, which lost 4 bases and 3 bases, there was a span of 10 bases. This CDR3 spans 13 amino acids. CDR1 SGHAT and CDR2 FQNNGV come from the germline V gene. CDR3 in amino acids: CASSSPQGYEQYF. The CDR3 coding sequence is TGTGCCAGCAGCTCCCCCCAGGGCTACGAGCAGTACTTC.

The chain links TRBV7-2 to TRBJ2-7; the D call may be TRBD1 or TRBD2 (5 bases each). The V gene lost 3 bases and the J gene lost 2 bases, with 8 bases spanning the gap. The CDR3 covers 13 residues. Germline V gene data show CDR1 as SGHTA and CDR2 as FQGNSA. Written as DNA, the CDR3 is TGTGCCAGCAGCTTCCGGGGCGCCTACGAGCAGTACTTC. Amino acid sequence: CASSFRGAYEQYF.

The gene calls are TRBV4-1 and TRBJ2-1; the D is unclear. Per germline, CDR1 MGHRA and CDR2 YSYEKL. Trimming left V 0 bases short and J 4 bases short, with 10 bases between. The CDR3 loop spans 15 amino acids. The CDR3: CASSQETVEYNEQFF. The DNA for the CDR3 is TGCGCCAGCAGCCAAGAGACGGTGGAGTACAATGAGCAGTTCTTC.

V and J are TRBV11-2 and TRBJ2-7, with a weak D call TRBD1 (5 bases). Trimming left V 6 bases short and J 1 base short, with 13 bases between. The CDR3 has 14 amino acids. Germline assignment: CDR1 SGHAT and CDR2 FQNNGV. CDR3 loop: CASRSDSLSYEQYF. CDR3 sequence (DNA): TGTGCCAGCAGGTCCGACAGCCTATCCTACGAGCAGTACTTC.

This sequence joins TRBV10-3 and TRBJ1-1, with a tentative D call TRBD1 (5 bases). V was shortened by 0 bases and J by 0 bases, with 14 bases between the two germline ends. The CDR3 is 17 amino acids. Per germline, CDR1 ENHRY and CDR2 SYGVKD. The CDR3 DNA sequence: TGTGCCATCAGTGAGTCTGCCCAGGGCACCTTGAACACTGAAGCTTTCTTT. Residues: CAISESAQGTLNTEAFF.

Concerning this clone itself: Since no conserved phenylalanine or tryptophan closes the CDR3, a read error is the likely cause. The gene calls are TRBV7-3 and TRBJ1-1; D unclear. There are 13 residues in the CDR3. The germline CDR1 and CDR2 sequences are SGHTA and FQGTGA. V shed 3 bases and J shed 7 bases, with 12 bases lying between them. This chain's CDR3 is CASSLGASGEAFL. CDR3 DNA: TGTGCCAGCAGCTTGGGAGCCTCTGGTGAAGCTTTCCTT.

J is TRBJ1-6 and V is TRBV6-5; D remains ambiguous. The CDR3 is 15 amino acids. CDR1 is MNHEY, CDR2 SVGAGI, per germline. The V and J ends lost 7 bases and 3 bases respectively, with 13 bases between them. The chain's CDR3 is CASKRVVDYNSPLHF. For the CDR3, the DNA is TGTGCCAGCAAAAGGGTTGTGGACTATAATTCACCCCTCCACTTT.

CDR3 loop: CATSRRTANTEAFF. The DNA of the CDR3 is TGTGCCACCAGCAGACGGACAGCGAACACTGAAGCTTTCTTT. The V and J genes are TRBV15 and TRBJ1-1; a possible D gene is TRBD1 (6 bases). The CDR3 totals 14 residues. Per germline, CDR1 LNHNV and CDR2 YYDKDF (reference sequence). Trimming stripped 2 bases from V and 1 base from J, with 8 bases between.

This clone was counted a single time. The chain is built from TRBV4-3 and TRBJ1-2, with D possibly matching TRBD1 (6 bases). The CDR3 length is 14 residues. The germline V gene has CDR1 LGHNA and CDR2 YSLEER. The V gene lost 0 bases and the J gene lost 4 bases, with 9 bases spanning the gap. CDR3 in amino acids: CASSQDIRGYGYTF. For the CDR3, the DNA is TGCGCCAGCAGCCAAGATATCAGGGGCTATGGCTACACCTTC.

The chain employs TRBV5-1 and TRBJ2-2; tentatively, D is TRBD1 (5 bases). The germline V gene encodes CDR1 SGHRS and CDR2 YFSETQ. V was cut by 4 bases and J by 1 base, with 11 bases left in between. CDR3 length equals 15 residues. The CDR3 sequence: CASSQDRRNTGELFF. The CDR3 DNA follows: TGCGCCAGCAGCCAAGACAGACGGAACACCGGGGAGCTGTTTTTT.

The rearrangement joins TRBV4-2 to TRBJ2-3; D uncertain. V was pared by 1 base and J by 4 bases, with 12 bases between. The CDR3 length is 15 residues. Germline CDR1 and CDR2: LGHNA and YNFKEQ. DNA of the CDR3: TGTGCCAGCAGCCAAGGCCTCCTCATACCAGATACGCAGTATTTT. It specifies CASSQGLLIPDTQYF.

The chain combines TRBV29-1 with TRBJ2-5; D may be TRBD1 (5 bases). The length of the CDR3 is 13 residues. Trimming took 7 bases from V and 2 from J, leaving 14 bases between them. Germline V lookup: CDR1 SQVTM, CDR2 ANQGSEA. CDR3 amino acids: CSGRQPAQETQYF. The CDR3 DNA is TGCAGCGGTAGACAGCCGGCACAAGAGACCCAGTACTTC.

The chain carries TRBV7-9 and TRBJ2-7; tentatively, D is TRBD2 (7 bases). The V and J ends lost 7 bases and 4 bases respectively, with 20 bases between them. From germline, CDR1 is SEHNR and CDR2 FQNEAQ (reference sequence). The CDR3 loop spans 15 amino acids. As DNA, the CDR3 is TGTGCCAGCACCAACACTCGGGGGGCAGGGTACGAGCAGTACTTC. Amino acid sequence: CASTNTRGAGYEQYF.

The rearrangement uses TRBV6-5 and TRBJ1-2, with D unresolved. CDR1 is MNHEY and CDR2 is SVGAGI in the germline V gene. Trimming pared 5 bases from V and 8 bases from J, leaving 12 bases between. The CDR3 covers 12 residues. CDR3: CASSQYSGGYTF. The CDR3 region has the DNA TGTGCCAGCAGTCAGTATTCGGGGGGCTACACCTTC.

This sequence joins TRBV7-8 and TRBJ1-2; possibly TRBD1 for D (6 bases). The CDR3 sequence is 15 residues long. V was trimmed by 5 bases and J by 5 bases, leaving 18 bases between them. Germline lookup yields CDR1 SGHVS and CDR2 FQNEAQ. CDR3 amino acids: CASSTRTALRYGYTF. The CDR3 nucleotides read TGTGCCAGCAGCACCAGGACAGCCCTTAGGTATGGCTACACCTTC.

The chain has TRBV6-5 and TRBJ2-1, with TRBD2 identical over 8 bases. CDR1 and CDR2 from the germline V gene are MNHEY and SVGAGI. The CDR3 is 15 residues long. The junction had 8 bases not matched to a gene; V was cut back by 6 bases and J by 4 bases. The CDR3, as DNA: TGTGCCAGCAGACCCAGCGGGGGAGGATACAATGAGCAGTTCTTC. Translation: CASRPSGGGYNEQFF.

The V and J genes are TRBV5-1 and TRBJ2-7; 10 bases line up with TRBD1. The V and J ends lost 4 bases and 2 bases, in that order; junction bases with no gene match: 6. Germline V lookup: CDR1 SGHRS, CDR2 YFSETQ. CDR3 size: 15 residues. The CDR3 spells CASSPGTGETYEQYF. CDR3 DNA sequence: TGCGCCAGCAGCCCGGGGACAGGGGAGACCTACGAGCAGTACTTC.

This clone was detected once. The V call is TRBV7-2, the J call TRBJ2-1; 7 bases agree with TRBD2. The CDR3 is 13 residues long. J lost 9 bases, V lost 0 bases, and 2 bases had no gene match. Per germline, CDR1 SGHTA and CDR2 FQGNSA. This CDR3 reads CASSLARGGEQFF. The CDR3, as DNA: TGTGCCAGCAGCTTAGCGCGCGGGGGTGAGCAGTTCTTC.

The rearrangement links TRBV24-1 to TRBJ2-3; 8 positions match TRBD2. CDR3 length: 15 amino acids. The J segment lost 1 base and the V segment lost 2 bases, leaving 1 base of the junction unmatched. CDR1 and CDR2 from the germline V gene are KGHDR and SFDVKD. The CDR3 sequence is CATSDSSGRTDTQYF. CDR3 bases: TGTGCCACCAGTGATTCTAGCGGGCGCACAGATACGCAGTATTTT.

V and J are TRBV7-9 and TRBJ1-1; no reliable D call. This CDR3 region has 14 residues. The V and J ends lost 4 bases and 5 bases respectively, with 14 bases between them. CDR1 is SEHNR, CDR2 FQNEAQ, per germline (reference sequence). The CDR3 loop is CASSSRTVETEAFF. The DNA of the CDR3 is TGTGCCAGCAGCTCCCGGACGGTTGAGACTGAAGCTTTCTTT.

The V call is TRBV29-1, the J call TRBJ2-5; possibly TRBD2 for D (7 bases). Germline CDR1 is SQVTM and CDR2 is ANQGSEA. Between the trimmed V and J ends, which lost 2 bases and 2 bases, there was a span of 12 bases. The CDR3 totals 14 residues. CDR3 residues: CSVERGGRQETQYF. The CDR3 coding sequence is TGCAGCGTTGAAAGGGGGGGCAGGCAAGAGACCCAGTACTTC.

The chain joins TRBV10-3 to TRBJ2-3, with 9 bases lining up with TRBD2. The CDR3 sequence is 15 residues long. CDR1 is ENHRY, CDR2 SYGVKD, per germline. V lost 4 bases, J lost 6 bases, and 8 bases stayed unmatched. Here the CDR3 DNA reads TGTGCCATCAGTGGGCTTGCGGGGGGGCGCGATACGCAGTATTTT. Its protein product is CAISGLAGGRDTQYF.